The source of this T cell receptor (beta chain) is a study of Graves' ophthalmopathy and Graves' hyperthyroidism. Germline V gene lookup returns CDR1 MNHNS and CDR2 SASEGT. With 8 bases removed from V and 4 bases from J, the gap between germline ends came to 12 bases. The length of the CDR3 is 12 residues. RNA transcripts provided the template for amplifying TCR beta CDR3 regions. The authors performed first-round RT-PCR with HTBI primers and then a second-round multiplex PCR. TCRdb reprocessed the multiplex PCR reads with MiXCR, giving one entry per CDR3 protein. In the table there are about 220,000 distinct CDR3 sequences, about a fifth of which are singletons. There are many counts of this clonotype. What supplied the PBMCs was about 10 ml of fresh peripheral blood.

The sequence derives from a woman aged 50 to 60 with Graves' ophthalmopathy. The gene calls are TRBV6-1 and TRBJ2-7, with D uncertain. The sequencing sample was made of peripheral blood. DNA of the CDR3: TGTGCCAGCCTTCTACAGACATACGAGCAGTACTTC. Translation: CASLLQTYEQYF.